This TCR beta chain is drawn from a study of cytomegalovirus exposure and HLA in healthy donors. Looking at the study overall: Early released data comprised about 90 million unique TCRs from HLA-typed donors. Study results and caveats: In the analysis, some V segments, TRBV6-2 and TRBV6-3 included, were excluded as indistinguishable.

On this clone itself: The antigen remains undetermined.

The CDR3 spans 15 residues. In germline, CDR1 is SGHTA, CDR2 FQGNSA. V was shortened by 5 bases and J by 7 bases, with 18 bases between the two germline ends. The PCR ran on 60 Vbeta and 13 Jbeta primers. Only in-frame clones appear in the TCRdb table, and some are missing; sequencing was by immunoSEQ multiplex PCR. In the table there are about 150,000 clones, about four fifths of which are singletons. The chain employs TRBV7-2 and TRBJ2-1, with a possible D match to TRBD2 (5 bases). This TCR was sampled from a woman between 45 and 60 years old in good health and CMV-seropositive. Sequencing was carried out using PBMCs. CDR3 DNA sequence: TGTGCCAGCAGCCTAGTCCGGGATAGGGTAAATGAGCAGTTCTTC. Amino acids: CASSLVRDRVNEQFF.